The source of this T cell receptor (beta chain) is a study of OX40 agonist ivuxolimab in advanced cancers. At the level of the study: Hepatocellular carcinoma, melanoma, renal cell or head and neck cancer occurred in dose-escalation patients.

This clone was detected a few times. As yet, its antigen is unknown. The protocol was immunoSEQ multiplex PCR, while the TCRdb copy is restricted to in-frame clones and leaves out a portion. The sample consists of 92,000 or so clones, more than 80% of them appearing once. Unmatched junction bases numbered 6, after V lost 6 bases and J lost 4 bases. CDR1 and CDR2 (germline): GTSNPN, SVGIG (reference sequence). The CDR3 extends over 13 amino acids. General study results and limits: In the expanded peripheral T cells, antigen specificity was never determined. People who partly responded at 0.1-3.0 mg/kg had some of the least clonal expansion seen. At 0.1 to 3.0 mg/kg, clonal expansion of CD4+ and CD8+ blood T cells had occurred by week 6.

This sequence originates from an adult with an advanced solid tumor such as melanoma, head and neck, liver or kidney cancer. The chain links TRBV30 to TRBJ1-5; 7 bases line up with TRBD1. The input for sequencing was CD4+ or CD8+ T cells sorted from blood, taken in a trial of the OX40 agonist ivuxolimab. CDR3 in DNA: TGTGCCTGCACAGGGGAAAGTAATCAGCCCCAGCATTTT. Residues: CACTGESNQPQHF. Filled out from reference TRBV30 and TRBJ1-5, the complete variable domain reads SQTIHQWPATLVQPVGSPLSLECTVEGTSNPNLYWYRQAAGRGLQLLFYSVGIGQISSEVPQNLSASRPQDRQFILSSKKLLLSDSGFYLCACTGESNQPQHFGDGTRLSIL.